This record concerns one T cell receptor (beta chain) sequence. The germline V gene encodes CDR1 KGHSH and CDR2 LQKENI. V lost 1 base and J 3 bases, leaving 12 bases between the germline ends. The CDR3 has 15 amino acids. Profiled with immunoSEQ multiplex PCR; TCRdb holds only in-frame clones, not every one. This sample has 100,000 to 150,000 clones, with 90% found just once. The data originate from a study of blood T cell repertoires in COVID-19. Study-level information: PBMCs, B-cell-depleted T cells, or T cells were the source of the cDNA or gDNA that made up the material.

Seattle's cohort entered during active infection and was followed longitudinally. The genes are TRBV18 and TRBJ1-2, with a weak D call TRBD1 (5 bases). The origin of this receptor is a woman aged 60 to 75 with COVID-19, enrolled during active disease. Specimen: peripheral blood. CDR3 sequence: CASSPRTGIDYGYTF. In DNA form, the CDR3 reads TGTGCCAGCTCACCACGCACAGGAATAGACTATGGCTACACCTTC.